This T cell receptor beta chain was identified in a study of T cells in tuberculosis. Stated time point: new active TB diagnosis, blood taken before or within 7 days of starting treatment. Patients were newly diagnosed, HIV-seronegative, and aged 18 or older. Germline values: CDR1 SGHRS, CDR2 YFSETQ. CDR3 length: 17 residues. J gave up 2 bases and V 0 bases, and 2 bases lay outside the gene matches. Study results and caveats: Cases with active tuberculosis were adults, while controls were adolescents.

Profiled with immunoSEQ multiplex PCR; TCRdb holds only in-frame clones, not every one. The data hold roughly 34,000 clones, with roughly 86% observed a single time. This clone is medium-sized (0.01 to 0.1%). Antigen specificity is unknown. The sequenced sample was PBMCs, obtained at tuberculosis diagnosis. This receptor was taken from an adult with tuberculosis. This rearrangement joins TRBV5-1 to TRBJ2-5; the match to TRBD2 covers 15 bases. The CDR3 region is CASSLGGTSGGQETQYF. In nucleotides, the CDR3 is TGCGCCAGCAGCTTGGGAGGGACTAGCGGGGGGCAAGAGACCCAGTACTTC.